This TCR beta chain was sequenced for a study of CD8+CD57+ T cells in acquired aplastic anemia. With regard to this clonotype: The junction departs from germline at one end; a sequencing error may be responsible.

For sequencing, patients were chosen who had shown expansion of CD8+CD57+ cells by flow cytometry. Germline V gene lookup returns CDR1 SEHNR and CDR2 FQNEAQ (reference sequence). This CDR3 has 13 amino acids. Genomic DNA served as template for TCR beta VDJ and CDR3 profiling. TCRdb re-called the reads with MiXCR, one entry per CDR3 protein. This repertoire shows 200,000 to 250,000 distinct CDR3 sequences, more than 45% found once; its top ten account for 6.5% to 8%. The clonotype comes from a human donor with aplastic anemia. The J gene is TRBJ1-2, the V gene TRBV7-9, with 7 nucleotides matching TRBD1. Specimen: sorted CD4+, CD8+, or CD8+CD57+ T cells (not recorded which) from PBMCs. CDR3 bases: TGTGCCAGCAGCCTTGGACAGGCCTATGGCCACACCTTC. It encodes CASSLGQAYGHTF.